What follows are 21 T cell receptor beta chains derived from one specimen sequenced in a study of T cells in Graves' hyperthyroidism and ophthalmopathy. Authors of the study amplified TCR beta CDR3 regions from RNA transcripts. Researchers ran a first-round RT-PCR on the TCR CDR3 using the HTBI primer set. TCRdb recomputed calls from the multiplex PCR reads with MiXCR, one row per CDR3 protein. Of under 40,000 distinct CDR3 sequences listed, around half are singletons. Material for sequencing was blood. These receptor sequences come from a woman aged 40-49 years with Graves' ophthalmopathy.

This clonotype is medium-sized by share. V gene TRBV7-3 combines with J gene TRBJ2-1, with 7 bases identical to TRBD2. Germline values: CDR1 SGHTA, CDR2 FQGTGA. This CDR3 is built from 14 residues. The J segment lost 5 bases and the V segment lost 5 bases, leaving 6 bases of the junction unmatched. The CDR3 is CASSATSQHNEQFF. In DNA form, the CDR3 reads TGTGCCAGCAGCGCGACTAGCCAACACAATGAGCAGTTCTTC.

This clonotype was seen ten or more times. The chain combines TRBV7-9 with TRBJ1-1; D is perhaps TRBD1 (6 bases). Trimming pared 6 bases from V and 1 base from J, leaving 21 bases between. Germline values: CDR1 SEHNR, CDR2 FQNEAQ (reference sequence). This CDR3 comprises 17 residues. The DNA of the CDR3 is TGTGCCAGCAGGCAACCGGGAACCATGGACAGGAACACTGAAGCTTTCTTT. As protein: CASRQPGTMDRNTEAFF.

Many counts were recorded for this clonotype. This chain links TRBV6-1 with TRBJ1-5; D might be TRBD1 (6 bases). Germline loops: CDR1 MNHNS, CDR2 SASEGT. The CDR3 is 16 residues long. The V end was cut by 6 bases, the J end by 0 bases, with 15 bases between. The CDR3 loop reads CASRVTGFNSNQPQHF. The CDR3 region has the DNA TGTGCCAGCAGGGTGACAGGTTTTAATAGCAATCAGCCCCAGCATTTT.

This clonotype was seen just once. The chain uses TRBV5-1 and TRBJ2-5, with TRBD1 identical over 7 bases. The CDR3 extends over 16 amino acids. The V gene's germline CDR1 is SGHRS and CDR2 YFSETQ. Trimming removed 0 bases from V and 4 bases from J; junction bases left unmatched: 9. The CDR3 sequence: CASSLVGRGNRETQYF. The CDR3 DNA is TGCGCCAGCAGCTTGGTTGGCAGGGGGAACCGAGAGACCCAGTACTTC.

This clonotype was counted many times. The chain recombines TRBV6-6 with TRBJ2-1, with unresolved D. The germline V gene encodes CDR1 MNHNY and CDR2 SVGAGI (reference sequence). Trimming took 2 bases from V and 9 from J, leaving 8 bases between them. CDR3 length equals 12 residues. CDR3 in DNA: TGTGCCAGCAGTTACCGAGCAGTTGAGCAGTTCTTC. It specifies CASSYRAVEQFF.

The rearrangement uses TRBV20-1 and TRBJ1-2; a weak D match, TRBD1 (6 bases). The V end was cut by 2 bases, the J end by 6 bases, with 10 bases between. This CDR3 has 12 residues. CDR1 DFQATT and CDR2 SNEGSKA come from the germline V gene (reference sequence). CDR3 sequence reads: CSARPQGHGYTF. The CDR3 DNA is TGCAGTGCTAGACCCCAGGGGCATGGCTACACCTTC.

Of note for this clonotype: The CDR3 ends on some other residue instead of the conserved phenylalanine or tryptophan, so this is likely a read error. The V and J genes are TRBV28 and TRBJ1-5, with D maybe TRBD1 (5 bases). Germline CDR1 reads MDHEN; CDR2 reads SYDVKM. The length of the CDR3 is 14 residues. CDR3 bases: TGTGCCGGCAGTTTATCCAGGGTGGAACAGCCCCAGCATTGT. Its translation: CAGSLSRVEQPQHC.

The chain has TRBV5-1 and TRBJ1-4; TRBD1 matches at 8 bases. The germline CDR1 and CDR2 sequences are SGHRS and YFSETQ. The CDR3 spans 15 residues. The V segment lost 4 bases and the J segment 10 bases; nucleotides outside the gene matches: 12. Here the CDR3 reads CASSHDRGNGAKLFF. CDR3 coding DNA: TGCGCCAGCAGCCACGACAGGGGTAATGGTGCAAAACTGTTTTTT.

This clonotype was detected ten times or more. This chain links TRBV5-1 with TRBJ1-1, with TRBD1 as a possible D gene (5 bases). This CDR3 spans 15 amino acids. V was cut by 4 bases and J by 1 base, with 14 bases left in between. Germline V lookup: CDR1 SGHRS, CDR2 YFSETQ. The chain's CDR3 is CASSPSEGRNTEAFF. The CDR3 DNA reads TGCGCCAGCAGCCCTAGTGAGGGGCGGAACACTGAAGCTTTCTTT.

This clonotype was seen repeatedly, ten times or more. The chain employs TRBV11-1 and TRBJ2-2; D remains unclear. Germline V gene sequence: CDR1 SGHAT, CDR2 FQDESV (reference sequence). This CDR3 is built from 11 residues. The V end lost 4 bases, the J end lost 6 bases, and 3 bases lay between the germline ends. The DNA of the CDR3 is TGTGCCAGCAGCTCGTCCGGGGAGCTGTTTTTT. Its protein is CASSSSGELFF.

This clonotype was seen only once. This chain links TRBV7-9 with TRBJ2-7, with 10 positions matching TRBD2. V lost 5 bases to trimming and J lost 0 bases; unmatched junction nucleotides: 1. From germline, CDR1 is SEHNR and CDR2 FQNEAQ (reference sequence). The length of the CDR3 is 14 residues. The CDR3 coding sequence is TGTGCCAGCAGCCCTAGCGGGAGCTCCTACGAGCAGTACTTC. Translated: CASSPSGSSYEQYF.

This clonotype has at least ten counts. J is TRBJ2-5 and V is TRBV5-6; 7 bases match TRBD1. With 5 bases clipped from V and 1 base from J, the junction kept 2 bases outside the gene matches. The CDR3 consists of 13 residues. CDR1 SGHDT and CDR2 YYEEEE come from the germline V gene. CDR3 in DNA: TGTGCCAGCAGGGGACAGATCCAAGAGACCCAGTACTTC. Encoded protein: CASRGQIQETQYF.

The chain recombines TRBV4-3 with TRBJ1-2, with D uncertain. Germline loops: CDR1 LGHNA, CDR2 YSLEER. The V end lost 0 bases, the J end lost 8 bases, and 22 bases lay between the germline ends. The CDR3 is 17 residues long. This chain's CDR3 is CASSQDGETVRLRGYTF. Here the CDR3 DNA reads TGCGCCAGCAGCCAAGATGGAGAAACGGTGAGGTTGAGGGGCTACACCTTC.

With respect to this clonotype: This CDR3 is missing its conserved last phenylalanine or tryptophan, likely due to a read error. The limits of the CDR3 on the DNA are not certain, so only TCRdb's listed CDR3 is given. V gene TRBV7-9 combines with J gene TRBJ2-5; TRBD1 was called by the table and not checked on the DNA. A total of 10 residues make up the CDR3, ends included. Germline assignment: CDR1 SEHNR and CDR2 FQNEAQ (reference sequence). CDR3 residues: CASSLEGSNR.

This clonotype was picked up a small number of times. The rearrangement links TRBV19 to TRBJ2-1, with TRBD2 matching 8 bases. The CDR3 runs to 15 residues. CDR1 and CDR2 from the germline V gene are LNHDA and SQIVND (reference sequence). V shed 1 base and J 4 bases; nucleotides not matched to a gene: 3. The CDR3 nucleotides are TGTGCCAGTAGTATAGGTCTAGCGGGTTACAATGAGCAGTTCTTC. Residues: CASSIGLAGYNEQFF.

This clonotype was detected ten times or more. The gene calls are TRBV4-1 and TRBJ1-5; tentatively, D is TRBD1 (5 bases). Germline assignment: CDR1 MGHRA and CDR2 YSYEKL. The CDR3 extends over 15 amino acids. V was shortened by 2 bases and J by 7 bases, with 15 bases between the two germline ends. CDR3 sequence (DNA): TGCGCCAGCAGCCAAACCATCCAGGGAGTGCAGCCCCAGCATTTT. Its translation: CASSQTIQGVQPQHF.

This rearrangement joins TRBV9 to TRBJ2-2; D is unresolved. Germline assignment: CDR1 SGDLS and CDR2 YYNGEE. This CDR3 is 12 amino acids long. Trimming cost V 0 bases and J 8 bases, with 5 bases left between them. The CDR3 DNA reads TGTGCCAGCAGCGTAGAATTAGGGGAGCTGTTTTTT. Translation: CASSVELGELFF.

Ten or more counts support this clonotype. The chain combines TRBV3-2 with TRBJ2-1; the DNA was not used to check the table's D call, TRBD2. TRBV3-2 is marked as a pseudogene. The CDR3 loop spans 15 amino acids. The CDR3 DNA sequence: TGTGCCAGCAGCCAACCGGGACTAGCGGGAGATGAGCAGTTCTTC. Translating it yields CASSQPGLAGDEQFF.

Points on this clonotype: A much larger clone lies a single base off, so this may be a read error. The V and J genes are TRBV30 and TRBJ2-1; D unresolved. The CDR3 has 12 amino acids. Germline-derived CDR1 and CDR2 are GTSNPN and SVGIG (reference sequence). DNA of the CDR3: TGTGCCTGGAGTCCTCAGCGCAATGGGCAGTTCTTC. This gives the protein CAWSPQRNGQFF.

The chain carries TRBV19 and TRBJ2-1; possible D gene TRBD2, 5 bases. Germline V gene lookup returns CDR1 LNHDA and CDR2 SQIVND (reference sequence). CDR3 length equals 14 residues. With 5 bases removed from V and 4 bases from J, the gap between germline ends came to 12 bases. This chain's CDR3 is CASSVGRDYNEQFF. DNA for the CDR3: TGTGCCAGTAGTGTGGGCCGGGATTACAATGAGCAGTTCTTC.

This rearrangement joins TRBV20-1 to TRBJ2-7; 8 positions match TRBD2. V shed 5 bases, J shed 7 bases, and the junction held 13 bases outside the gene matches. Germline V CDR1 and CDR2: DFQATT, SNEGSKA (reference sequence). CDR3 size: 14 residues. The CDR3 protein is CSARSSGLPLEQYF. In DNA, the CDR3 is TGCAGTGCTCGGTCTAGCGGGCTGCCCCTGGAGCAGTACTTC.